The rows below give T cell receptor beta chains drawn from one sample of a study of shared clonotypes between healthy human individuals. Measured with immunoSEQ multiplex PCR; TCRdb has only the in-frame clones, and not every one. Found here are about 2.1 million clones, about 93% of them singletons; the top ten hold more than 1.5%. The sequenced sample was naive CD8+ T cells from PBMCs. These receptors were taken from a young man in good health. Some clones in this sample may be carry-over from other donors' samples. CDR3s include the opening cysteine and the closing phenylalanine or tryptophan. D genes are given only for firm matches. Part of the rows lack a size; the others show once, few, many or a class for expanded clones.

d_gene	v_gene	abundance	j_gene	CDR3aa	CDR3nt
TRBD1	TRBV4-1	-	TRBJ1-2	CASSRWDRDGYTF	TGCGCCAGCAGCCGATGGGACAGGGACGGCTACACCTTC
TRBD1	TRBV27	-	TRBJ2-7	CASSSLDRSYEQYF	TGTGCCAGCAGTTCTTTGGACAGGTCCTACGAGCAGTACTTC
-	TRBV19	-	TRBJ2-1	CASSIVNPYNEQFF	TGTGCCAGTAGTATAGTTAACCCCTACAATGAGCAGTTCTTC
-	TRBV30	-	TRBJ2-2	CAWSVEDPGELFF	TGTGCCTGGAGTGTAGAGGATCCCGGGGAGCTGTTTTTT
-	TRBV27	-	TRBJ2-7	CASSPDRGLAYEQYF	TGTGCCAGCAGCCCGGACAGAGGCTTGGCCTACGAGCAGTACTTC
-	TRBV7-9	-	TRBJ2-7	CASEPPEQGPYEQYF	TGTGCCAGCGAACCCCCGGAGCAGGGGCCCTACGAGCAGTACTTC
-	TRBV11-2	-	TRBJ2-7	CASSSKAAGPSYEQYF	TGTGCCAGCAGCTCAAAGGCGGCGGGACCAAGCTACGAGCAGTACTTC
-	TRBV10-1	-	TRBJ2-7	CASSPPGPQSYEQYF	TGCGCCAGCAGTCCCCCCGGGCCACAATCCTACGAGCAGTACTTC
TRBD1	TRBV6-1	once	TRBJ2-7	CASSGPRTGYSYEQYF	TGTGCCAGCAGTGGCCCCCGGACAGGATACTCCTACGAGCAGTACTTC
-	TRBV2	-	TRBJ1-2	CANPGFYGYTF	TGTGCCAACCCAGGGTTCTATGGCTACACCTTC
-	TRBV9	-	TRBJ2-6	CASSVDLGLPIMGANVLTF	TGTGCCAGCAGCGTAGATCTTGGGCTTCCTATTATGGGGGCCAACGTCCTGACTTTC
-	TRBV28	once	TRBJ2-7	CASSLKLAGYEQYF	TGTGCCAGCAGTTTAAAGTTAGCTGGCTACGAGCAGTACTTC
-	TRBV4-3	-	TRBJ2-5	CASSQGGGETQYF	TGCGCCAGCAGCCAAGGAGGGGGAGAGACCCAGTACTTC
-	TRBV27	-	TRBJ2-2	CASTLGSPRGGELFF	TGTGCCAGCACCCTGGGGAGCCCGAGAGGCGGGGAGCTGTTTTTT
TRBD1	TRBV19	-	TRBJ2-2	CASSHRTGVNTGELFF	TGTGCCAGTAGTCATAGGACAGGGGTGAACACCGGGGAGCTGTTTTTT
TRBD1	TRBV7-9	-	TRBJ1-2	CASSLGGQGRGYGYTF	TGTGCCAGCAGCTTAGGGGGACAGGGACGTGGCTATGGCTACACCTTC
-	TRBV15	-	TRBJ2-5	CATRDRTGSLKTQYF	TGTGCCACCAGGGATCGAACAGGGTCGTTAAAGACCCAGTACTTC
TRBD1	TRBV7-9	-	TRBJ2-5	CASSGRTGHSQETQYF	TGTGCCAGCAGCGGGCGGACAGGGCATAGCCAAGAGACCCAGTACTTC
-	TRBV7-9	once	TRBJ1-2	CASRRDRGDGYTF	TGTGCCAGCAGGCGCGATAGGGGGGATGGCTACACCTTC
TRBD2	TRBV4-1	-	TRBJ2-7	CASSQDGRTSGYEQYF	TGCGCCAGCAGCCAAGATGGTCGGACTAGCGGCTACGAGCAGTACTTC
TRBD1	TRBV6-4	-	TRBJ2-7	CASTTGGPYEQYF	TGTGCCAGCACAACAGGGGGCCCCTACGAGCAGTACTTC
TRBD1	TRBV27	few	TRBJ1-1	CASSTSGTGGLNTEAFF	TGTGCCAGCAGCACTTCCGGGACAGGGGGCTTGAACACTGAAGCTTTCTTT
-	TRBV15	-	TRBJ2-3	CATSLPEGDTQYF	TGTGCCACCAGCCTGCCTGAAGGAGATACGCAGTATTTT
TRBD2	TRBV7-6	-	TRBJ2-3	CASSSLAGVTDTQYF	TGTGCCAGCAGCTCGCTAGCGGGAGTCACAGATACGCAGTATTTT
-	TRBV28	-	TRBJ2-7	CASSLPNGVHEQYF	TGTGCCAGCAGTTTACCTAACGGGGTCCACGAGCAGTACTTC
-	TRBV6-5	-	TRBJ2-1	CASSYRGEQFF	TGTGCCAGCAGTTATCGAGGGGAGCAGTTCTTC
-	TRBV2	-	TRBJ2-1	CASSVQQGYNEQFF	TGTGCCAGCAGTGTCCAACAGGGCTACAATGAGCAGTTCTTC
TRBD1	TRBV7-3	-	TRBJ2-2	CASSPKPGQGFVELFF	TGTGCCAGCAGCCCCAAACCGGGACAGGGGTTTGTGGAGCTGTTTTTT
-	TRBV10-3	-	TRBJ1-1	CAISDIDRRYTEAFF	TGTGCCATCAGTGACATCGACAGGAGGTACACTGAAGCTTTCTTT
-	TRBV9	once	TRBJ2-7	CASSVVADGEQYF	TGTGCCAGCAGCGTAGTCGCCGACGGCGAGCAGTACTTC
-	TRBV28	-	TRBJ2-1	CASSLPREVKDEQFF	TGTGCCAGCAGTTTACCCAGGGAGGTCAAGGATGAGCAGTTCTTC
-	TRBV18	-	TRBJ2-7	CASSPPASYEQYF	TGTGCCAGCTCACCGCCAGCTTCCTACGAGCAGTACTTC
-	TRBV7-2	-	TRBJ2-7	CASSLAGGFVQYF	TGTGCCAGCAGCTTAGCAGGGGGGTTCGTGCAGTACTTC
TRBD2	TRBV7-2	-	TRBJ2-1	CASSSGLAVLVWDEQFF	TGTGCCAGCAGTTCGGGACTAGCGGTTCTAGTGTGGGATGAGCAGTTCTTC
-	TRBV14	-	TRBJ2-7	CASSQEMAAYEQYF	TGTGCCAGCAGCCAAGAAATGGCGGCGTACGAGCAGTACTTC
TRBD1	TRBV28	-	TRBJ2-2	CASSFGRGQDTGELFF	TGTGCCAGCAGTTTCGGACGGGGACAGGACACCGGGGAGCTGTTTTTT
-	TRBV4-1	-	TRBJ2-7	CASSQEGPSYEQYF	TGCGCCAGCAGCCAAGAGGGGCCTTCCTACGAGCAGTACTTC
-	TRBV25-1	-	TRBJ1-2	CASSSGFPGYTF	TGTGCCAGCAGCTCGGGGTTCCCTGGCTACACCTTC
-	TRBV7-9	-	TRBJ2-1	CASSPSGLNNEQFF	TGTGCCAGCAGCCCTTCAGGACTAAACAATGAGCAGTTCTTC
-	TRBV7-9	-	TRBJ2-1	CASSLEVPQFF	TGTGCCAGCAGCTTAGAAGTTCCGCAGTTCTTC
-	TRBV27	once	TRBJ1-2	CASSPELPHYGYTF	TGTGCCAGCAGTCCGGAGCTTCCTCACTATGGCTACACCTTC
-	TRBV10-3	-	TRBJ2-5	CAIRGGENQETQYF	TGTGCCATCAGGGGGGGAGAGAACCAAGAGACCCAGTACTTC
-	TRBV15	once	TRBJ2-1	CATSRDRGLDNEQFF	TGTGCCACCAGCAGAGATCGGGGTTTGGACAATGAGCAGTTCTTC
TRBD1	TRBV27	-	TRBJ1-2	CASSPAGGPNDGYTF	TGTGCCAGCAGTCCAGCAGGGGGTCCAAATGATGGCTACACCTTC
-	TRBV6-6	-	TRBJ2-7	CASSYGDPEQYF	TGTGCCAGCAGTTACGGGGACCCCGAGCAGTACTTC
-	TRBV28	-	TRBJ2-7	CASSFPSVGLIYEQYF	TGTGCCAGCAGTTTCCCTTCAGTTGGATTAATCTACGAGCAGTACTTC